This is a list of T cell receptor beta chains from one sample in a study of cytomegalovirus exposure and HLA in healthy donors. This table comes from immunoSEQ multiplex PCR, and its TCRdb copy is limited to in-frame clones, with some not included. Among 150,000 to 200,000 clones listed, more than 75% were seen once. Input material: PBMCs. The receptors here all came from a man aged 40-49 years in good health and CMV-seropositive. Each CDR3 is given with its conserved first and last residue. A D gene is named only where the DNA matches it firmly. For some rows the clone size is stated as once, few or many, or as a class when expanded; others skip it.

>TRBV30|TRBJ2-3|14|few|TRBD1
TGTGCCGGCTCGACAGGGGGCGGCACAGATACGCAGTATTTT
CAGSTGGGTDTQYF
>TRBV5-1|TRBJ2-3|15|.|TRBD2
TGCGCCAGCAGCCCTCTAGCGGGGGGGGTAGATACGCAGTATTTT
CASSPLAGGVDTQYF
>TRBV6-5|TRBJ2-7|15|once|TRBD1
TGTGCCAGTTCCGTACTTCCGGGACAGGGCTACGAGCAGTACTTC
CASSVLPGQGYEQYF
>TRBV28|TRBJ2-5|16|.|.
TGTGCCAGCAGCACCCAGGATCTTGGTTTCGGAGAGACCCAGTACTTC
CASSTQDLGFGETQYF
>TRBV5-1|TRBJ2-3|19|.|TRBD1
TGCGCCAGCAGCTTGAGCCCGGGACAGGGGGTTTTTGGCACAGATACGCAGTATTTT
CASSLSPGQGVFGTDTQYF
>TRBV19|TRBJ2-1|16|.|.
TGTGCCAGTACCAAAGTCAGCGATTCCTCCTACAATGAGCAGTTCTTC
CASTKVSDSSYNEQFF
>TRBV28|TRBJ1-5|14|.|.
TGTGCCAGCAGTCACGGACTCCCTGGTCAGCCCCAGCATTTT
CASSHGLPGQPQHF
>TRBV5-6|TRBJ2-5|15|.|.
TGTGCCAGCAAGGGGTACCCCTTTATTCAAGAGACCCAGTACTTC
CASKGYPFIQETQYF
>TRBV4-3|TRBJ2-3|13|once|.
TGCGCCAGCAGCCAATGGGAGACAGATACGCAGTATTTT
CASSQWETDTQYF
>TRBV2|TRBJ2-5|13|.|.
TGTGCCACCATATTGGGCCGTCGGGAGACCCAGTACTTC
CATILGRRETQYF
>TRBV5-1|TRBJ1-1|19|.|TRBD1
TGCGCCAGCAGCTTGGGACTCCGGGACAGGGGAAGACAGAACACTGAAGCTTTCTTT
CASSLGLRDRGRQNTEAFF
>TRBV19|TRBJ1-6|14|.|.
TGTGCCAGTAGCCCACAGTTTTATAATTCACCCCTCCACTTT
CASSPQFYNSPLHF
>TRBV6-6|TRBJ2-7|14|.|.
TGTGCCACACAGGAAGGAACCGTAACCTACGAGCAGTACTTC
CATQEGTVTYEQYF
>TRBV7-2|TRBJ2-7|15|few|TRBD2
TGTGCCAGCAGCTTTGGGCTAGCGGGCTCCTACGAGCAGTACTTC
CASSFGLAGSYEQYF
>TRBV7-9|TRBJ1-5|14|.|.
TGTGCCAGCAGCTGGGGAGGGAGTAATCAGCCCCAGCATTTT
CASSWGGSNQPQHF
>TRBV6-6|TRBJ2-7|15|.|.
TGTGCCAGCAGTAACTACAGGGTGGGAACCTACGAGCAGTACTTC
CASSNYRVGTYEQYF
>TRBV14|TRBJ1-6|14|.|.
TGTGCCAGCAGCCCATCTGGAGGGAATTCACCCCTCCACTTT
CASSPSGGNSPLHF
>TRBV7-9|TRBJ1-1|15|.|TRBD1
TGTGCCAGCAGCATCGGGACAGCTATGAACACTGAAGCTTTCTTT
CASSIGTAMNTEAFF
>TRBV5-1|TRBJ1-6|15|few|.
TGCGCCAGCAGCTTGGAGCACAGGGTATTCTCACCCCTCCACTTT
CASSLEHRVFSPLHF
>TRBV6-1|TRBJ2-2|14|.|TRBD2
TGTGCCAGCTTGAGCGGGGGTTACACCGGGGAGCTGTTTTTT
CASLSGGYTGELFF
>TRBV7-3|TRBJ2-1|15|.|TRBD2
TGTGCCAGCAGCTCCCGGGGTACTAGCGGGAGTGTTCAGTTCTTC
CASSSRGTSGSVQFF
>TRBV19|TRBJ2-4|13|few|.
TGTGCCAGTAGTCCACCCGGGGTGAACATTCAGTACTTC
CASSPPGVNIQYF
>TRBV7-2|TRBJ2-7|15|few|TRBD2
TGTGCCAGCAGCTTGGGACTAGCGGGAGCCTACGAGCAGTACTTC
CASSLGLAGAYEQYF
>TRBV5-1|TRBJ1-3|15|.|.
TGCGCCAGCAGCTTGGACTCGTTGTTCGGAAACACCATATATTTT
CASSLDSLFGNTIYF
>TRBV28|TRBJ1-2|14|.|TRBD1
TGTGCCAGCAGTCCGGACAGGGGGCGTCGGGGCTACACCTTC
CASSPDRGRRGYTF
>TRBV5-5|TRBJ2-7|14|.|.
TGTGCCAGCAGCATCGACAGTGGGAACTACGAGCAGTACTTC
CASSIDSGNYEQYF
>TRBV18|TRBJ2-7|12|.|.
TGTGCCAGCTCACCACCAAGCGGGGAGCAGTACTTC
CASSPPSGEQYF
>TRBV6-5|TRBJ1-5|14|.|TRBD1
TGTGCCAGCACCAGACAGGGGGAGGGTCAGCCCCAGCATTTT
CASTRQGEGQPQHF
>TRBV4-1|TRBJ2-7|14|once|.
TGCGCCAGCAGCCACGAACCCCGGGAAGGTGAGCAGTACTTC
CASSHEPREGEQYF
>TRBV7-9|TRBJ2-1|15|.|TRBD2
TGTGCCAGCAGCTTAGTTAGCGGGAGTGGGGATGAGCAGTTCTTC
CASSLVSGSGDEQFF
>TRBV5-1|TRBJ2-5|14|once|.
TGCGCCAGCAGCTTGGGGCAGAACCAAGAGACCCAGTACTTC
CASSLGQNQETQYF
>TRBV6-1|TRBJ2-2|15|.|TRBD1
TGTGCCAGCACCAGGACAGGCTCGAACACCGGGGAGCTGTTTTTT
CASTRTGSNTGELFF
>TRBV4-1|TRBJ2-6|15|few|.
TGCGCCAGCAGCCACCACAACTCTGGGGCCAACGTCCTGACTTTC
CASSHHNSGANVLTF
>TRBV7-2|TRBJ1-2|14|.|.
TGTGCCAGCAGCTTAGCGAGGAGGGTTGATGGCTACACCTTC
CASSLARRVDGYTF
>TRBV5-1|TRBJ1-1|14|.|.
TGCGCCAGCAGCTTGGAGGCGGGGGGCACTGAAGCTTTCTTT
CASSLEAGGTEAFF
>TRBV7-9|TRBJ1-1|17|.|TRBD1
TGTGCCAGCAGCACTCACAGGGGGGCCAATCTGAACACTGAAGCTTTCTTT
CASSTHRGANLNTEAFF
>TRBV10-1|TRBJ1-1|12|once|.
TGCGCCAGCATCCTAGTGAACACTGAAGCTTTCTTT
CASILVNTEAFF
>TRBV28|TRBJ2-7|18|few|.
TGTGCCAGCACCCCCCGGAGGATTGCCCCGACGGATTTGGACGAGCAGTACTTC
CASTPRRIAPTDLDEQYF
>TRBV4-1|TRBJ1-4|14|.|TRBD1
TGTGCCAGCAGCCCTCGGACAGGGGTCGAAAAACTGTTTTTT
CASSPRTGVEKLFF
>TRBV6-1|TRBJ1-5|16|.|.
TGTGCCAGCAGAGAAAGAGGTTTTTATAGCAATCAGCCCCAGCATTTT
CASRERGFYSNQPQHF
>TRBV18|TRBJ1-3|17|.|.
TGTGCCAGCTCACCAGATACGAACCGACTCTCTGGAAACACCATATATTTT
CASSPDTNRLSGNTIYF
>TRBV6-1|TRBJ2-7|14|few|.
TGTGCCAGCAGGTCGGGAACAGGGAACTACGAGCAGTACTTC
CASRSGTGNYEQYF
>TRBV2|TRBJ2-2|15|once|.
TGTGCCAGCGGACACGATCCAGGGAACACCGGGGAGCTGTTTTTT
CASGHDPGNTGELFF
>TRBV7-9|TRBJ2-1|17|.|.
TGTGCCAGCAGCTTAAGTCCTGGCGGGTATTCCTACAATGAGCAGTTCTTC
CASSLSPGGYSYNEQFF
>TRBV27|TRBJ2-7|16|.|TRBD1
TGTGCCAGCAGTCCCTTACCGGGACAGGGGGCTCAGGTGCAGTACTTC
CASSPLPGQGAQVQYF
>TRBV14|TRBJ2-1|15|.|TRBD2
TGTGCCAGCAGCCAAGAACTAGCGGGAGTCAGGGAGCAGTTCTTC
CASSQELAGVREQFF
>TRBV15|TRBJ1-4|14|.|.
TGTGCCACCAGCAGAGATCGGGGGAGTGAAAAACTGTTTTTT
CATSRDRGSEKLFF
>TRBV5-1|TRBJ2-5|16|.|TRBD2
TGCGCCAGCAGCTTGGCCGCGACTAGCGCGGGAGAGACCCAGTACTTC
CASSLAATSAGETQYF
>TRBV18|TRBJ2-7|13|.|.
TGTGCCAGCTCACCGGGGGGACCCTACGAGCAGTACTTC
CASSPGGPYEQYF
>TRBV7-9|TRBJ1-2|14|.|TRBD1
TGTGCCAGCAGCCCAGGACAGGGGATAGATGGCTACACCTTC
CASSPGQGIDGYTF
>TRBV28|TRBJ1-1|13|.|.
TGTGCCAGCACTAGACAGATGAACACTGAAGCTTTCTTT
CASTRQMNTEAFF
>TRBV19|TRBJ1-1|15|few|TRBD1
TGTGCCAGTAGTATTGGGACAGGGTACAGCACTGAAGCTTTCTTT
CASSIGTGYSTEAFF
>TRBV4-3|TRBJ1-3|16|.|.
TGCGCCAGCAGCCAAGCACTACAGGCCTCTGGAAACACCATATATTTT
CASSQALQASGNTIYF
>TRBV7-3|TRBJ2-7|15|.|.
TGTGCCAGCAGCTTATCCCCCGAACTTGGCTACGAGCAGTACTTC
CASSLSPELGYEQYF
>TRBV2|TRBJ1-4|13|.|TRBD1
TGTGCCAGCAAGGACAGGGTAAACGAAAAACTGTTTTTT
CASKDRVNEKLFF
>TRBV4-2|TRBJ2-5|16|once|TRBD2
TGTGCCGGCAGCCAAGGTGTTAGCGGGGACCAAGAGACCCAGTACTTC
CAGSQGVSGDQETQYF